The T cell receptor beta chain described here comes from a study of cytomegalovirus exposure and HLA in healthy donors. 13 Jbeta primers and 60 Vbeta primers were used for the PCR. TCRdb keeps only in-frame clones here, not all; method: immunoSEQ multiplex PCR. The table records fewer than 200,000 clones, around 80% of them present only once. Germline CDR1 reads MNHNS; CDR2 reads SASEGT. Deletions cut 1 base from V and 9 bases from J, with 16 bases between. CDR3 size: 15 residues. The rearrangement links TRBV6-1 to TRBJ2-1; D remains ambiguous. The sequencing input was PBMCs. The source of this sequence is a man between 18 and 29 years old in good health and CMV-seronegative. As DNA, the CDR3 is TGTGCCAGCAGTGAAGTAGGCAGTACAGTGGGTGAGCAGTTCTTC. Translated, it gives CASSEVGSTVGEQFF.